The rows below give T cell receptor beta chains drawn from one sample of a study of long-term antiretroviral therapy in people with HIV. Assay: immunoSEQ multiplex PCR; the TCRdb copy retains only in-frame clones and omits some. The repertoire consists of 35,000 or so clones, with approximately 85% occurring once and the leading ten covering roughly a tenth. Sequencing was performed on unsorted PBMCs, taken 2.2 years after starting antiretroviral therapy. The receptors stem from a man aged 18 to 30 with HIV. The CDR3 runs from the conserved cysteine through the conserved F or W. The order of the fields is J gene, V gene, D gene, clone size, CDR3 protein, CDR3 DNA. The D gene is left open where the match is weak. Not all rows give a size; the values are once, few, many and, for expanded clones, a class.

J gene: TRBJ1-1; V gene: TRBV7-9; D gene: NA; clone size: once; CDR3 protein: CASSLDFGGLWEAFF; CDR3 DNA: TGTGCCAGCAGCTTAGACTTCGGGGGGTTGTGGGAAGCTTTCTTT
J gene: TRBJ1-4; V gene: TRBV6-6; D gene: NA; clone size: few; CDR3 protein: CASSPTGISLEKLFF; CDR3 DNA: TGTGCCAGCAGCCCTACAGGAATCTCTTTGGAAAAACTGTTTTTT
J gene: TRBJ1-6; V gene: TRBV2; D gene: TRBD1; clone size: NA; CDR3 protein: CASTDTGGANSPLHF; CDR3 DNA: TGTGCCAGCACCGATACAGGGGGCGCGAATTCACCCCTCCACTTT
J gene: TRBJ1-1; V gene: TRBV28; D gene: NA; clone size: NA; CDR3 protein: CASNLPPMNTEAFF; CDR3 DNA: TGTGCCAGCAACCTACCCCCGATGAACACTGAAGCTTTCTTT
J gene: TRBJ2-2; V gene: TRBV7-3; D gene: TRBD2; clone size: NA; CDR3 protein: CASSPRGRGGGTGELFF; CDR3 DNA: TGTGCCAGCAGCCCTCGGGGGCGGGGGGGAGGCACCGGGGAGCTGTTTTTT
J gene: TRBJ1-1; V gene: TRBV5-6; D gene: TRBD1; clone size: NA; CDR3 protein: CASSSGTGGIF; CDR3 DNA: TGTGCCAGCAGCTCCGGGACAGGGGGAATTTTT
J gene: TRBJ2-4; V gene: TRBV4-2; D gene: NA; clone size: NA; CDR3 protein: CASSQGGSAKNIQYF; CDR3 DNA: TGTGCCAGCAGCCAGGGAGGATCAGCCAAAAACATTCAGTACTTC
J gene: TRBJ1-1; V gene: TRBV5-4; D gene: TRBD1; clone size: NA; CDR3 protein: CASSLDRGNTEAFF; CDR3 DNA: TGTGCCAGCAGCTTGGACAGGGGGAACACTGAAGCTTTCTTT
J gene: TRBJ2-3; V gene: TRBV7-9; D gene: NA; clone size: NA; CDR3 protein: CASSPIPADTQYF; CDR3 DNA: TGTGCCAGCAGCCCCATCCCTGCAGATACGCAGTATTTT
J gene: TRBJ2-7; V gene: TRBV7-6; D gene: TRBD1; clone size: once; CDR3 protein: CASSFRDRDYEQYF; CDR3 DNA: TGTGCCAGCAGCTTCAGGGACAGGGACTACGAGCAGTACTTC
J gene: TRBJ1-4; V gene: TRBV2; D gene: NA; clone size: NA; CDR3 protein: CASSLGPEEKLFF; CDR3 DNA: TGTGCCAGCAGCCTGGGACCCGAGGAAAAACTGTTTTTT
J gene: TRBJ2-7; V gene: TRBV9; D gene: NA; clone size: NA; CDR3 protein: CASSVGASENEQYF; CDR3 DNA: TGTGCCAGCAGCGTAGGCGCTAGCGAGAACGAGCAGTACTTC
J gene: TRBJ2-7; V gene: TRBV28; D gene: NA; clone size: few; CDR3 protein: CASSLGIGYEQYF; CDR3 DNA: TGTGCCAGCAGTTTGGGGATCGGCTACGAGCAGTACTTC
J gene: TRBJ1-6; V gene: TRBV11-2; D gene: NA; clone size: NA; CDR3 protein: CASSVAVSSYNSPLHF; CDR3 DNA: TGTGCCAGCAGCGTTGCGGTTAGCTCCTATAATTCACCCCTCCACTTT
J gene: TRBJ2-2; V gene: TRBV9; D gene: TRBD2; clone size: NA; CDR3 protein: CASRPTSGNTGELFF; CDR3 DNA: TGTGCCAGCAGACCGACTAGCGGGAACACCGGGGAGCTGTTTTTT
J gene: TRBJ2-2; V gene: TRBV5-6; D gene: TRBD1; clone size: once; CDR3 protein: CASTDGQGFFAGELFF; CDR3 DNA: TGTGCCAGCACCGATGGACAGGGTTTTTTCGCCGGGGAGCTGTTTTTT
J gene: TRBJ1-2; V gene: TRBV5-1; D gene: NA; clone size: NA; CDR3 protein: CASSLAPAGRYGYTF; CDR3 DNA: TGCGCCAGCAGCTTGGCCCCAGCAGGACGCTATGGCTACACCTTC
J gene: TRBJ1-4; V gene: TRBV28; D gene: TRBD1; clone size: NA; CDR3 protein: CASSTLDRGPHSTNEKLFF; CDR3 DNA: TGTGCCAGCAGTACCTTAGACAGGGGGCCCCACTCAACTAATGAAAAACTGTTTTTT
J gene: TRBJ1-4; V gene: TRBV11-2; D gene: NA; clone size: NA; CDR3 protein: CASSFGFATNEKLFF; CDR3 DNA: TGTGCCAGCAGCTTCGGGTTCGCAACTAATGAAAAACTGTTTTTT
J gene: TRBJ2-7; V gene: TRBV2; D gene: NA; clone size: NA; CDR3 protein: CASSGGATYEQYF; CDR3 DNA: TGTGCCAGCAGTGGAGGGGCTACCTACGAGCAGTACTTC
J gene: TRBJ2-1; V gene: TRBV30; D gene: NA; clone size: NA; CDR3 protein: CAWSVPERYNEQFF; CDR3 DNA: TGTGCCTGGAGTGTACCCGAGAGATACAATGAGCAGTTCTTC
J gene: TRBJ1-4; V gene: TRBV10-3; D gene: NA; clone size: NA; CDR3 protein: CAISSLPEGNEKLFF; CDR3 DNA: TGTGCCATCAGTTCCTTACCCGAGGGTAATGAAAAACTGTTTTTT
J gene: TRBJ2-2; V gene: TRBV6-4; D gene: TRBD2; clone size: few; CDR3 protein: CASSEFGGGYTGELFF; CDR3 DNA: TGTGCCAGCAGTGAATTTGGCGGGGGATACACCGGGGAGCTGTTTTTT
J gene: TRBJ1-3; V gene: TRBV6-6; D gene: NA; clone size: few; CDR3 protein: CASSYETSSGNTIYF; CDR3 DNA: TGTGCCAGCAGTTACGAAACGAGCTCTGGAAACACCATATATTTT
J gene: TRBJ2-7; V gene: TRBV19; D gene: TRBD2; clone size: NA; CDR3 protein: CASSTVAGGNYEQYF; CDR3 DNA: TGTGCCAGTAGTACCGTAGCGGGAGGAAACTACGAGCAGTACTTC
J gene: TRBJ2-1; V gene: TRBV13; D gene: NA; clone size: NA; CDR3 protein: CASSWDFNNEQFF; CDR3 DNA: TGTGCCAGCAGCTGGGACTTCAACAATGAGCAGTTCTTC
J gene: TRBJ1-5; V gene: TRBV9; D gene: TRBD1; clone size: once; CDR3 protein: CASSVGVRGNQPQHF; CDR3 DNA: TGTGCCAGCAGCGTAGGAGTCAGGGGGAACCAGCCCCAGCATTTT
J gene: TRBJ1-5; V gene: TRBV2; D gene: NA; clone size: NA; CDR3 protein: CASSKDRQDQPQHF; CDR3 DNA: TGTGCCAGCAGTAAAGACAGGCAGGATCAGCCCCAGCATTTT
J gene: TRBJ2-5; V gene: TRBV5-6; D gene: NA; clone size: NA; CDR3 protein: CASSLARGKEQETQYF; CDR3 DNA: TGTGCCAGCAGCTTGGCGCGCGGGAAGGAACAAGAGACCCAGTACTTC
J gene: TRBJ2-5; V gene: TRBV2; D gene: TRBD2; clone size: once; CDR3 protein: CASSESLAGVETQYF; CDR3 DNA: TGTGCCAGCAGTGAAAGTCTAGCGGGAGTAGAGACCCAGTACTTC
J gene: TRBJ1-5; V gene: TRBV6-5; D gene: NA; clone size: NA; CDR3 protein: CASSYSRQGGQPQHF; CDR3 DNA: TGTGCCAGCAGTTACTCGAGGCAGGGTGGTCAGCCCCAGCATTTT
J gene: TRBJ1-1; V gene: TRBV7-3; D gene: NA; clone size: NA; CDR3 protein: CASSARWGNTEAFF; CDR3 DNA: TGTGCCAGCAGCGCAAGGTGGGGGAACACTGAAGCTTTCTTT
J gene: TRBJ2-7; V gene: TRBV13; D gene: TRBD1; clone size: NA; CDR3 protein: CASSILTGDYEQYF; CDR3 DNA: TGTGCCAGCAGCATACTTACAGGGGACTACGAGCAGTACTTC
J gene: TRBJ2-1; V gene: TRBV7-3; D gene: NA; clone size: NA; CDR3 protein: CASSPTGISYNEQFF; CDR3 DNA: TGTGCCAGCAGTCCCACGGGCATTTCCTACAATGAGCAGTTCTTC
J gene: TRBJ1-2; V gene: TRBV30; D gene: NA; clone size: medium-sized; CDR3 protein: CAWSDTVPSYGYTF; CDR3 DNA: TGTGCCTGGAGTGATACAGTTCCGAGCTATGGCTACACCTTC
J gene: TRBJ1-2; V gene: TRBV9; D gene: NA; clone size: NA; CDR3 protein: CASSVEQGNGYTF; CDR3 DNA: TGTGCCAGCAGCGTAGAGCAGGGTAATGGCTACACCTTC
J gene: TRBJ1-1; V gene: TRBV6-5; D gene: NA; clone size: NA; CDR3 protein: CASSYSDSGEAFF; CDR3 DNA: TGTGCCAGCAGTTACTCGGACTCAGGGGAAGCTTTCTTT
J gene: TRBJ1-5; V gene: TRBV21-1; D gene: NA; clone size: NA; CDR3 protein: CASSNPDSRQSNQPQHF; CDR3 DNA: TGTGCCAGCAGCAATCCGGACAGCCGTCAAAGCAATCAGCCCCAGCATTTT
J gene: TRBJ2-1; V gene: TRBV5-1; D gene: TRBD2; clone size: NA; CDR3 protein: CASSWVAGSYNEQFF; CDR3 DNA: TGCGCCAGCAGCTGGGTAGCGGGCTCCTACAATGAGCAGTTCTTC
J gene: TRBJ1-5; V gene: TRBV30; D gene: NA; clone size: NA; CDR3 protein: CAWSVGENQPQHF; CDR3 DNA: TGTGCCTGGAGTGTAGGTGAGAATCAGCCCCAGCATTTT
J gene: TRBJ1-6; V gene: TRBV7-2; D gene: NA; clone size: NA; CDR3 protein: CASSLATGTKGGSPLHF; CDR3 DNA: TGTGCCAGCAGCTTAGCGACGGGAACAAAAGGAGGTTCACCCCTCCACTTT
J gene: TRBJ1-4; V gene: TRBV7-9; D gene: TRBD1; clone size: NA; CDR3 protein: CASSPKTSYRGEKLFF; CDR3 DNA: TGTGCCAGCAGCCCGAAGACCTCATACAGGGGCGAAAAACTGTTTTTT
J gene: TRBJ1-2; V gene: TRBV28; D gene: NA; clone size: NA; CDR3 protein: CASSLRGYGNNYGYTF; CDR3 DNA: TGTGCCAGCAGTTTGCGTGGGTATGGCAACAACTATGGCTACACCTTC
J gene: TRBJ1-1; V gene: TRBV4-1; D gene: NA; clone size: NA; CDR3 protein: CASSQVRGLNWAEAFF; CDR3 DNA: TGCGCCAGCAGCCAAGTTCGGGGGTTAAATTGGGCTGAAGCTTTCTTT
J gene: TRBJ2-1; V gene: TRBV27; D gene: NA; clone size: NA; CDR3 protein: CATKPMGDEQFF; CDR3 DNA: TGTGCCACGAAACCCATGGGGGATGAGCAGTTCTTC
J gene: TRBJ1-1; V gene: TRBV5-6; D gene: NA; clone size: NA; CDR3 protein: CASSLRVAEAFF; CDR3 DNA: TGTGCCAGCAGCCTAAGGGTAGCTGAAGCTTTCTTT
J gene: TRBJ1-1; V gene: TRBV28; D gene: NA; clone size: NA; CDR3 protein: CASRKRRGMNTEAFF; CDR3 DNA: TGTGCCAGCAGGAAGCGCAGGGGAATGAACACTGAAGCTTTCTTT
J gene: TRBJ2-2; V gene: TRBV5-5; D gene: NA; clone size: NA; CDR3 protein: CASSFLGGTNTGELFF; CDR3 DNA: TGTGCCAGCAGCTTTTTGGGCGGGACGAACACCGGGGAGCTGTTTTTT
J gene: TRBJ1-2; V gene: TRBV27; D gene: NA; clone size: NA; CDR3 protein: CASRAADYGYTF; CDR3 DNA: TGTGCCAGCAGGGCGGCAGACTATGGCTACACCTTC